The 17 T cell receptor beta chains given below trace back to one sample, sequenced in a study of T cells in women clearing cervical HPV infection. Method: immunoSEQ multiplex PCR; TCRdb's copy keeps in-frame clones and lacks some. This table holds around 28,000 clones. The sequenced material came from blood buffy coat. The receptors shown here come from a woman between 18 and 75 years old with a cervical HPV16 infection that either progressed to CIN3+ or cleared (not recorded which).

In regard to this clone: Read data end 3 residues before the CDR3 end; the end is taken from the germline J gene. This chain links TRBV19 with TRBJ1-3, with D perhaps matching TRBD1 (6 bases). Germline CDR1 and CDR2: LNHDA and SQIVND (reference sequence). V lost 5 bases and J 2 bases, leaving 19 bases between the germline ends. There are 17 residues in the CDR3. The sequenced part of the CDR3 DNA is TGTGCCAGTAGTTTAACCGGGACATCCATCGCTGGAAACACC. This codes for CASSLTGTSIAGNT. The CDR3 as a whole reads CASSLTGTSIAGNTIYF.

CDR3 protein: CASSLGRDNQETQYF. The CDR3 DNA, read in part, is TGCGCCAGCAGCTTGGGGCGGGATAACCAAGAGACC. The chain combines TRBV5-1 with TRBJ2-5; tentative D call: TRBD2 (6 bases). The sequenced fragment ends 3 residues before the CDR3 boundary, so the rest is inferred from the germline J gene. Germline CDR1 SGHRS, CDR2 YFSETQ. Trimming pared 0 bases from V and 0 bases from J, leaving 9 bases between. This CDR3 is 15 amino acids long.

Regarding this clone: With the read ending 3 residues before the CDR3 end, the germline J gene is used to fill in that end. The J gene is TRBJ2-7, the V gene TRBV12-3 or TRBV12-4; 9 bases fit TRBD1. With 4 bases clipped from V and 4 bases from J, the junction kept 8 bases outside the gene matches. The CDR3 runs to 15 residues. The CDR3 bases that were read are TGTGCCAGCAGTTACACAGGGGGCGGGTCGTACGAG. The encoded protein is CASSYTGGGSYE. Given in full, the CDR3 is CASSYTGGGSYEQYF.

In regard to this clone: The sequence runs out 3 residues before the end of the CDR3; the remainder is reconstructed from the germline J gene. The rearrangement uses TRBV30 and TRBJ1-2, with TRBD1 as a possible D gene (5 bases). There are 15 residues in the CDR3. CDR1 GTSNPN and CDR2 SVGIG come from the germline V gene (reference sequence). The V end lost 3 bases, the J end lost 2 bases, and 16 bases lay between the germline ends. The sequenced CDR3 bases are TGTGCCTGGAGGGGGGGTGGGTGGAAGAACTATGGC. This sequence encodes CAWRGGGWKNYG. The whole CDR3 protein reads CAWRGGGWKNYGYTF. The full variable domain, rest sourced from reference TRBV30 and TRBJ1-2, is SQTIHQWPATLVQPVGSPLSLECTVEGTSNPNLYWYRQAAGRGLQLLFYSVGIGQISSEVPQNLSASRPQDRQFILSSKKLLLSDSGFYLCAWRGGGWKNYGYTFGSGTRLTVV.

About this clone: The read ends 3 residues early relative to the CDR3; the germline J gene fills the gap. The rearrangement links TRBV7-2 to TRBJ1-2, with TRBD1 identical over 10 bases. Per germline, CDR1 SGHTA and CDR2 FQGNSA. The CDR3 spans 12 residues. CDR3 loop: CASSLDRGSYTF. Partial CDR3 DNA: TGTGCCAGCAGCTTGGACAGGGGGAGC.

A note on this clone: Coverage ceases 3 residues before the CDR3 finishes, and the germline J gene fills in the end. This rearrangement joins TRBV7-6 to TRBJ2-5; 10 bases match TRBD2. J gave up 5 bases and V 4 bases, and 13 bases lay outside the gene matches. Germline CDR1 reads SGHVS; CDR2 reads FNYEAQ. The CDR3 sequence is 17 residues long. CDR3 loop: CASSSTSGITRAETQYF. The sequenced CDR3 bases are TGTGCCAGCAGCTCAACTAGCGGGATCACACGGGCCGAGACC.

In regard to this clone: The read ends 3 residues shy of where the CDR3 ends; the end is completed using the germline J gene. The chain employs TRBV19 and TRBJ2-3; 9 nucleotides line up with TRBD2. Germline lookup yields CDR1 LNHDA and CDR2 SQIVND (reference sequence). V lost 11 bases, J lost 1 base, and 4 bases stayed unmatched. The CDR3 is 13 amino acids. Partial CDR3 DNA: TGTGCCTCAGTAGCGGGAGGCACAGATACG. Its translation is CASVAGGTDT. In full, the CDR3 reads CASVAGGTDTQYF.

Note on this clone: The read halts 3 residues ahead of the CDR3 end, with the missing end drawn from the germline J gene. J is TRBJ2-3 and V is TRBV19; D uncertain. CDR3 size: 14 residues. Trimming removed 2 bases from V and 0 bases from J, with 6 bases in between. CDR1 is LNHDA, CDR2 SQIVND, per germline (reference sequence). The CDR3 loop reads CASSIKQSTDTQYF. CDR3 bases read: TGTGCCAGTAGTATAAAACAGAGCACAGATACG.

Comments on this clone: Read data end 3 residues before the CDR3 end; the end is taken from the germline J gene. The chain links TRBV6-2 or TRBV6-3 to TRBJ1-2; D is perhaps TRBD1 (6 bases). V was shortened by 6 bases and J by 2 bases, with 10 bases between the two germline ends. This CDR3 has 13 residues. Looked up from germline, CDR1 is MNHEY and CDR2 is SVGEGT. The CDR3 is CASSRTANYGYTF. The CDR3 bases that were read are TGTGCCAGCAGCCGGACAGCCAACTATGGC.

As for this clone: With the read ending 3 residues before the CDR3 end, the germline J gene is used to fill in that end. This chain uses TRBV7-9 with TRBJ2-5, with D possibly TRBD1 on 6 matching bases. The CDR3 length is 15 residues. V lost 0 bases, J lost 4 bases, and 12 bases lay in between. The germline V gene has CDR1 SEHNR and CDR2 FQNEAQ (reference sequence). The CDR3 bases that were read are TGTGCCAGCAGCTTAGCGTCAGGGGCTGGAGAGACC. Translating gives CASSLASGAGET. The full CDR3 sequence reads CASSLASGAGETQYF.

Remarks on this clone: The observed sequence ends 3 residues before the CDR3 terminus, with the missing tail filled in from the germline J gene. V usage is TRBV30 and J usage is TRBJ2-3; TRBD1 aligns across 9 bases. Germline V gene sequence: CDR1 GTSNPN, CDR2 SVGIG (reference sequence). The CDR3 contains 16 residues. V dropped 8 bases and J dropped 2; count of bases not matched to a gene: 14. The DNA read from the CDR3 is TGTGCCCAAACAGGGGGCCTTAAGGAGACCACAGATACG. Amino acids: CAQTGGLKETTDT. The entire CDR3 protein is CAQTGGLKETTDTQYF.

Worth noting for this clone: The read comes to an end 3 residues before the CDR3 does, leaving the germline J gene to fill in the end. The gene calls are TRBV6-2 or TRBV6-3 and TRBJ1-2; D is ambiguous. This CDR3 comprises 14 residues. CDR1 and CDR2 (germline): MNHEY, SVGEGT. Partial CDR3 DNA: TGTGCCAGCAGTAGACTAGCGGAGGTCTACGAC. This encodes CASSRLAEVYD. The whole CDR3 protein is CASSRLAEVYDYTF.

The CDR3 sequence: CASSFRGFGTQYF. The part of the CDR3 DNA that was read is TGTGCCAGCAGCTTTCGAGGGTTTGGTACG. This chain joins TRBV7-2 and TRBJ2-3; D is perhaps TRBD2 (5 bases). The CDR3 goes on 3 residues after the read ends, and that part is filled in from the germline J gene. Trimming stripped 3 bases from V and 8 bases from J, with 12 bases between. There are 13 residues in the CDR3. Per germline, CDR1 SGHTA and CDR2 FQGNSA.

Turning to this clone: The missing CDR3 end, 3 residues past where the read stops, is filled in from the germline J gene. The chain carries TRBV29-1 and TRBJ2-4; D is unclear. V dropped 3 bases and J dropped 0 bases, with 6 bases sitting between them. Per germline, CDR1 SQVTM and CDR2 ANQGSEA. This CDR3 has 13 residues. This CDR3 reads CSVDGSAKNIQYF. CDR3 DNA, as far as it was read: TGCAGCGTTGACGGGTCAGCCAAAAACATT.

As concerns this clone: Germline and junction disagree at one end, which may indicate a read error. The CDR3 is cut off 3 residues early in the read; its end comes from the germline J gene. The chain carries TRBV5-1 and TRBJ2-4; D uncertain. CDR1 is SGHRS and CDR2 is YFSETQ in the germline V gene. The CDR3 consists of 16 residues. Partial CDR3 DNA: TGCGCCAGCAGCTTGGGGCAGGCGACCCGAAAAACCATT. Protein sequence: CASSLGQATRKTI. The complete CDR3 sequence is CASSLGQATRKTIQYF. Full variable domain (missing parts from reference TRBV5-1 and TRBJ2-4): KAGVTQTPRYLIKTRGQQVTLSCSPISGHRSVSWYQQTPGQGLQFLFEYFSETQRNKGNFPGRFSGRQFSNSRSEMNVSTLELGDSALYLCASSLGQATRKTIQYFGAGTRLSVL.

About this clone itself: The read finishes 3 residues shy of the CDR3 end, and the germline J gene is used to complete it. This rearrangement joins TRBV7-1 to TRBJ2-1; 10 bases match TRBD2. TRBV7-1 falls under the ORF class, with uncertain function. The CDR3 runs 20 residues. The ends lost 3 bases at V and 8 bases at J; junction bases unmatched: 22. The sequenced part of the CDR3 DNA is TGTGCCAGCAGCTCCACCGCGAGGGCTAGCGGGAGACTTTTTTTGGATGAG. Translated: CASSSTARASGRLFLDE. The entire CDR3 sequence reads CASSSTARASGRLFLDEQFF.

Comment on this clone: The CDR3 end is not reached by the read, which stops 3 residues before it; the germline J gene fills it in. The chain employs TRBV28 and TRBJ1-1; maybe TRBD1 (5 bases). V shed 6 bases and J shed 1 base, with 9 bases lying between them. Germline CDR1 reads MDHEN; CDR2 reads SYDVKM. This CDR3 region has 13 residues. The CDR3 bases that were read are TGTGCCAGCAGGCGGACACCGAACACTGAA. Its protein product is CASRRTPNTE. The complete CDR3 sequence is CASRRTPNTEAFF.